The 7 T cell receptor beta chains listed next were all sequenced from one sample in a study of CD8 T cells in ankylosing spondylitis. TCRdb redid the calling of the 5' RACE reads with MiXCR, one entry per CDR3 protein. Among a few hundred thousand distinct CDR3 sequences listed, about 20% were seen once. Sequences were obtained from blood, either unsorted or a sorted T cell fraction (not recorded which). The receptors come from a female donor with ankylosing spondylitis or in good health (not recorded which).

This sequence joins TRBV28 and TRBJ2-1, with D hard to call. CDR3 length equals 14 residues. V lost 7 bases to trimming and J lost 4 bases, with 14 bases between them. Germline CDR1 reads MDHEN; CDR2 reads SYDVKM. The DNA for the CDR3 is TGTGCCAGCAAGGCCGGATGGGTTTACAATGAGCAGTTCTTC. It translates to CASKAGWVYNEQFF.

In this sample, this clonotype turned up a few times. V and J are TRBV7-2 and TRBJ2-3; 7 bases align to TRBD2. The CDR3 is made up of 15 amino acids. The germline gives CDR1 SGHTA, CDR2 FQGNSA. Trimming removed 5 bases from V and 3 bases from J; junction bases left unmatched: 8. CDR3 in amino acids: CASSRRGGETDTQYF. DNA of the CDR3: TGTGCCAGCAGCCGAAGGGGAGGGGAGACAGATACGCAGTATTTT.

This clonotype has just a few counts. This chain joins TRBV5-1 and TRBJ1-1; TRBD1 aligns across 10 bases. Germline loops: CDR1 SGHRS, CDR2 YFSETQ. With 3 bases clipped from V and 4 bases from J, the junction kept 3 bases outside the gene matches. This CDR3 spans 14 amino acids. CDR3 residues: CASSYGDRGTEAFF. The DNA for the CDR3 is TGCGCCAGCAGCTATGGGGACAGGGGCACTGAAGCTTTCTTT. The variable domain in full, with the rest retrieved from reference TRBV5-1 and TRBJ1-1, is KAGVTQTPRYLIKTRGQQVTLSCSPISGHRSVSWYQQTPGQGLQFLFEYFSETQRNKGNFPGRFSGRQFSNSRSEMNVSTLELGDSALYLCASSYGDRGTEAFFGQGTRLTVV.

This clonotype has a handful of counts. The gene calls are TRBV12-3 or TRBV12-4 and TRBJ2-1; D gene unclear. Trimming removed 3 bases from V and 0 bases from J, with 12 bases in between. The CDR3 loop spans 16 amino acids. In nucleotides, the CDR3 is TGTGCCAGCAGTTTTGACGCCAAATACTCCTACAATGAGCAGTTCTTC. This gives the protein CASSFDAKYSYNEQFF.

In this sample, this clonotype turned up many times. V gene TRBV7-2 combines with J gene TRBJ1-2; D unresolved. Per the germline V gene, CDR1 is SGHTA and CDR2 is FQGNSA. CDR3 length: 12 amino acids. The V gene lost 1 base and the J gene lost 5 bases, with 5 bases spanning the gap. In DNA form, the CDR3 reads TGTGCCAGCAGCTTAGAAGGGTATGGCTACACCTTC. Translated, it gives CASSLEGYGYTF.

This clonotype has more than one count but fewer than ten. The CDR3 loop is CASLNRGLRVGANVLTF. The CDR3 nucleotides are TGTGCCAGCCTAAACAGGGGGTTGAGGGTTGGGGCCAACGTCCTGACTTTC. The chain has TRBV2 and TRBJ2-6; 8 bases are a match to TRBD1. The CDR3 extends over 17 amino acids. The germline V gene has CDR1 SNHLY and CDR2 FYNNEI. V lost 8 bases to trimming and J lost 3 bases; unmatched junction nucleotides: 12.

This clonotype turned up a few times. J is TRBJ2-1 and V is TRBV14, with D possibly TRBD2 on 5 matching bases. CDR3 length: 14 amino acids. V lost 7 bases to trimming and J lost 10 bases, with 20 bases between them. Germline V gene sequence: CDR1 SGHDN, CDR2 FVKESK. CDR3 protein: CASIAIAGIGEQFF. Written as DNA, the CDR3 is TGTGCCAGCATCGCGATAGCCGGGATAGGAGAGCAGTTCTTC.